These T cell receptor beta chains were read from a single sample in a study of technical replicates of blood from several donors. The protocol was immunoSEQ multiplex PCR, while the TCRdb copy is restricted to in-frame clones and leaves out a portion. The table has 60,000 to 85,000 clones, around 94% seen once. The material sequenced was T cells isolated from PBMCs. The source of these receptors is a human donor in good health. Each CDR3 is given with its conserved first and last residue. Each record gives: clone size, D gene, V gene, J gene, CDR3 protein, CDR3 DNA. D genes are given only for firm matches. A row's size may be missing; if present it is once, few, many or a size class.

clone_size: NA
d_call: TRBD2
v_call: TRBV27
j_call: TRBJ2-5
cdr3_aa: CASSLVYGEGTQYF
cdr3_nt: TGTGCCAGCAGTTTAGTTTACGGGGAGGGGACCCAGTACTTC

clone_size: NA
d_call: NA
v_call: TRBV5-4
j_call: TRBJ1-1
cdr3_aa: CASRDRTENTEAFF
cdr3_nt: TGTGCCAGCAGGGACAGAACCGAGAACACTGAAGCTTTCTTT

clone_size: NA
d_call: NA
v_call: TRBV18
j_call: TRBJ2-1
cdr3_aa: CASSPPSPMSSYNEQFF
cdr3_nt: TGTGCCAGCTCACCACCAAGTCCGATGAGCTCCTACAATGAGCAGTTCTTC

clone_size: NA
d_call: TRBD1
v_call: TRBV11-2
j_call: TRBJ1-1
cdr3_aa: CASSPRQGSAFF
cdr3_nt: TGTGCCAGCAGCCCCCGACAGGGTTCAGCTTTCTTT

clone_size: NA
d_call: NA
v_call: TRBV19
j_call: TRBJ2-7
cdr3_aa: CASSILAGSEQYF
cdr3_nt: TGTGCCAGTAGTATTCTGGCGGGATCCGAGCAGTACTTC

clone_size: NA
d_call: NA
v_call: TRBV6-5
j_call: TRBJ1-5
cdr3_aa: CASGRAASGQPQHF
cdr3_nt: TGTGCCAGTGGACGGGCGGCTAGCGGGCAGCCCCAGCATTTT

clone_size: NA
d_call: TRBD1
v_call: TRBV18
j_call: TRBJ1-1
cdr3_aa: CASVTGGGEAFF
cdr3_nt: TGTGCCAGCGTTACAGGGGGGGGTGAAGCTTTCTTT

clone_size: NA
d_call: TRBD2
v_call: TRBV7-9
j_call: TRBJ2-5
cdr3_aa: CASSSYSGRAETQYF
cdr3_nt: TGTGCCAGCAGCTCCTATAGCGGGAGGGCAGAGACCCAGTACTTC

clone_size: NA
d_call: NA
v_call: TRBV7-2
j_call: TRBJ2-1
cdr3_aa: CASSPPYSYNEQFF
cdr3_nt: TGTGCCAGCAGCCCACCCTACTCCTACAATGAGCAGTTCTTC

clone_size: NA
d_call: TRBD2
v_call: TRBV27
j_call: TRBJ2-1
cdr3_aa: CASSLSTSGEQFF
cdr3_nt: TGTGCCAGCAGTTTATCCACTAGCGGGGAGCAGTTCTTC

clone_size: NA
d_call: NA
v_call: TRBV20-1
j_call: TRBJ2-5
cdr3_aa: CSASGQETQYF
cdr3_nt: TGCAGTGCCTCGGGACAAGAGACCCAGTACTTC

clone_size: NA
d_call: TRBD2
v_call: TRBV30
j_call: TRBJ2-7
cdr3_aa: CAWSVPREINEQYF
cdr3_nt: TGTGCCTGGAGTGTACCGCGGGAGATCAACGAGCAGTACTTC

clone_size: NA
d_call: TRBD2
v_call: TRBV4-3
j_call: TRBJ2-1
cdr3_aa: CASSQDPLAGSTYNEQFF
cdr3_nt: TGCGCCAGCAGCCAAGACCCCCTAGCGGGATCTACCTACAATGAGCAGTTCTTC

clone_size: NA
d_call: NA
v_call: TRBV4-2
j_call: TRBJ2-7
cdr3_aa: CASSQDTGESSYEQYF
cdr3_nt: TGTGCCAGCAGCCAAGATACTGGGGAGAGCTCCTACGAGCAGTACTTC

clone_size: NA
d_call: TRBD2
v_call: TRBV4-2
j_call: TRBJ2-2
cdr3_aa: CASSLRLAGIGVGTGELFF
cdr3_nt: TGTGCCAGCAGCCTCCGACTAGCGGGAATTGGTGTGGGGACCGGGGAGCTGTTTTTT

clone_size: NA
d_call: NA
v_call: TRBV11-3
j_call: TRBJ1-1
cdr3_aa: CASSPLRVGTEAFF
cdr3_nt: TGTGCCAGCAGCCCTCTGAGGGTAGGGACTGAAGCTTTCTTT

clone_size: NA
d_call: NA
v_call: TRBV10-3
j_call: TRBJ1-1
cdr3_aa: CAISESNRANTEAFF
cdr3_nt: TGTGCCATCAGTGAGAGTAACAGGGCGAACACTGAAGCTTTCTTT

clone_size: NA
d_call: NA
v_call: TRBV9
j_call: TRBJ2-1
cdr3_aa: CASSVGNGFGNEQFF
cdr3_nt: TGTGCCAGCAGCGTAGGTAACGGGTTCGGCAATGAGCAGTTCTTC

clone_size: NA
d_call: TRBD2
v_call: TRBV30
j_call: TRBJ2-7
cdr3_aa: CAWTPPGLAGRVNRARYEQYF
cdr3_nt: TGTGCCTGGACTCCCCCGGGACTAGCGGGAAGGGTGAACCGGGCCCGCTACGAGCAGTACTTC

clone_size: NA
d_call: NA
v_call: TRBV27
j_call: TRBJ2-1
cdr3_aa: CASSFQQPNEQFF
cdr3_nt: TGTGCCAGCAGTTTCCAACAGCCCAATGAGCAGTTCTTC

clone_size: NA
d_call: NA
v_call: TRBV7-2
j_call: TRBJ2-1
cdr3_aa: CASSWRDFASPNEQFF
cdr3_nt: TGTGCCAGCAGCTGGCGGGACTTCGCATCGCCCAATGAGCAGTTCTTC

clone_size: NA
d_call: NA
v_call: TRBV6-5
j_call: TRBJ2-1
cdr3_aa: CASRRSNEQFF
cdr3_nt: TGTGCCAGCAGGCGGAGTAATGAGCAGTTCTTC

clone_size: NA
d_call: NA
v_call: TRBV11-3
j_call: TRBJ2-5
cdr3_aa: CASSPDSQETQYF
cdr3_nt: TGTGCCAGCAGCCCCGATTCCCAGGAGACCCAGTACTTC

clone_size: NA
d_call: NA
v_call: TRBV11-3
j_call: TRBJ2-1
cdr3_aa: CASSLDPYLTDNEQFF
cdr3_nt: TGTGCCAGCAGCTTAGATCCCTACTTGACTGACAATGAGCAGTTCTTC

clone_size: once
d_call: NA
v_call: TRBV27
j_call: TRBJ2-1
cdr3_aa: CASSLLAGPSSYNEQFF
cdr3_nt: TGTGCCAGCAGTTTGCTCGCGGGCCCTAGCTCCTACAATGAGCAGTTCTTC

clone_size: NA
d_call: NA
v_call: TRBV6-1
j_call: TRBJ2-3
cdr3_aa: CASSEARGTISNGDTQYF
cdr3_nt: TGTGCCAGCAGTGAAGCGAGGGGGACGATATCCAACGGGGATACGCAGTATTTT

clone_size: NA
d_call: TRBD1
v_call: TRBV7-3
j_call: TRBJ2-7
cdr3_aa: CASSLFSPDRGHEQYF
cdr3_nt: TGTGCCAGCAGCCTCTTCTCCCCGGACAGGGGGCACGAGCAGTACTTC

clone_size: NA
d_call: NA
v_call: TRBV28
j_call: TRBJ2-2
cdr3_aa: CASGGQNTGELFF
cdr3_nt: TGTGCCAGCGGTGGACAGAACACCGGGGAGCTGTTTTTT

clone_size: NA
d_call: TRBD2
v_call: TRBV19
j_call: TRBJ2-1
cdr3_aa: CASSTLAGNYNEQFF
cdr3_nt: TGTGCCAGTAGTACCCTAGCGGGTAACTACAATGAGCAGTTCTTC

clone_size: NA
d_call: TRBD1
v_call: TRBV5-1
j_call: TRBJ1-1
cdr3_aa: CASSLGTGGPPEAFF
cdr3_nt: TGCGCCAGCAGCTTGGGGACAGGGGGGCCCCCTGAAGCTTTCTTT

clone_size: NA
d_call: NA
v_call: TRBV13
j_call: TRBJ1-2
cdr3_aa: CASSLGPGRNPYGYTF
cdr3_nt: TGTGCCAGCAGCTTAGGTCCAGGAAGAAATCCCTATGGCTACACCTTC

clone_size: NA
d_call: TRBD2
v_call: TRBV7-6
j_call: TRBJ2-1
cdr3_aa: CASSWGLAGLVEQFF
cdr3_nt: TGTGCCAGCAGCTGGGGACTAGCGGGACTGGTTGAGCAGTTCTTC

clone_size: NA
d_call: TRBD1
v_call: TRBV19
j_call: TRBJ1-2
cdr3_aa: CASLGQGFGYTF
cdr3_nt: TGTGCCAGCCTGGGACAGGGATTCGGCTACACCTTC

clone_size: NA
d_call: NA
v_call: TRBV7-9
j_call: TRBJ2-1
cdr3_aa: CASSLEVRGDNEQFF
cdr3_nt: TGTGCCAGCAGCTTAGAGGTCAGGGGGGACAATGAGCAGTTCTTC

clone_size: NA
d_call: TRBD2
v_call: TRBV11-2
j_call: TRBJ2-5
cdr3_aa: CASSYSAGGETQYF
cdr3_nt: TGTGCCAGCAGCTATTCAGCGGGAGGGGAGACCCAGTACTTC

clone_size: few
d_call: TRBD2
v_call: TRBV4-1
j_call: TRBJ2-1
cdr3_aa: CASSQVDLGLAGANEQFF
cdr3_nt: TGCGCCAGCAGCCAAGTTGACTTAGGGCTAGCGGGCGCTAATGAGCAGTTCTTC

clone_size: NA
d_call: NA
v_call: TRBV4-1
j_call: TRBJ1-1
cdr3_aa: CASSQAFQGNTEAFF
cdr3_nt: TGCGCCAGCAGCCAAGCTTTTCAGGGAAACACTGAAGCTTTCTTT

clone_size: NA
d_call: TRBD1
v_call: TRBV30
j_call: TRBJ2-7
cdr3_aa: CAWVRDRLYEQYF
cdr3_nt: TGTGCCTGGGTCCGGGACAGGCTCTACGAGCAGTACTTC

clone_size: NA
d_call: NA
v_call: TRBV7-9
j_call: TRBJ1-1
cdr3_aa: CASSPRAGIAEAFF
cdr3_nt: TGTGCCAGCAGCCCCCGCGCAGGGATAGCTGAAGCTTTCTTT

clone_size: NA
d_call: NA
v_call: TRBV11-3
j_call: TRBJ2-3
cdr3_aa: CASSRGTPDTQYF
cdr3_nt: TGTGCCAGCAGCCGAGGGACTCCAGATACGCAGTATTTT

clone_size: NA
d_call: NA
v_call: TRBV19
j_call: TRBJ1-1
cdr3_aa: CASSISVREAFF
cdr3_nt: TGTGCCAGTAGTATTTCGGTCCGTGAAGCTTTCTTT

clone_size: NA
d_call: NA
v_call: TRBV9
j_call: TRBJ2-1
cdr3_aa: CASSVVISEFF
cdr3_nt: TGTGCCAGCAGCGTAGTAATTTCAGAGTTCTTC

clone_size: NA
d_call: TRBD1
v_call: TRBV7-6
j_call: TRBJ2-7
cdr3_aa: CASSPGQSTYEQYF
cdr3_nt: TGTGCCAGCAGCCCGGGACAGTCTACCTACGAGCAGTACTTC

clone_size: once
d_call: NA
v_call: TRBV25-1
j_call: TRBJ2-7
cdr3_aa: CASSVGISYEQYF
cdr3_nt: TGTGCCAGCAGTGTCGGGATTTCCTACGAGCAGTACTTC

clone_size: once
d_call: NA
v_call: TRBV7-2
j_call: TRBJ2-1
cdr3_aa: CASSFIPAGYNEQFF
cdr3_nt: TGTGCCAGCAGCTTTATTCCGGCGGGGTACAATGAGCAGTTCTTC

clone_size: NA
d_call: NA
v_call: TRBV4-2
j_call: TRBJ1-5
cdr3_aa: CASSPTSSQPQHF
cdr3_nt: TGTGCCAGCAGCCCCACATCGTCTCAGCCCCAGCATTTT

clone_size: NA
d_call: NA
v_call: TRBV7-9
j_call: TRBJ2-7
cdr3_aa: CASSLEAVSSYEQYF
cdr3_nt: TGTGCCAGCAGCTTAGAAGCGGTCAGCTCCTACGAGCAGTACTTC

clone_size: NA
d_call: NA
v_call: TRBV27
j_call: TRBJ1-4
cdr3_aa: CASSFSAGANEKLFF
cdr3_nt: TGTGCCAGCAGTTTCTCGGCAGGGGCTAATGAAAAACTGTTTTTT

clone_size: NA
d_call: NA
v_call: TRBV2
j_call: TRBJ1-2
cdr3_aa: CASSEAGGIGGYTF
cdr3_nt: TGTGCCAGCAGTGAAGCGGGGGGAATAGGCGGCTACACCTTC

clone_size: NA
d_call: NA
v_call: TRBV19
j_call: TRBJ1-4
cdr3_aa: CASSISGIATNEKLFF
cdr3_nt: TGTGCCAGTAGTATTTCAGGGATAGCAACTAATGAAAAACTGTTTTTT

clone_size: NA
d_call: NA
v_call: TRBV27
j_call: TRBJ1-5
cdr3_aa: CASRQGLSNQPQHF
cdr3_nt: TGTGCCAGCAGACAGGGTTTAAGCAATCAGCCCCAGCATTTT

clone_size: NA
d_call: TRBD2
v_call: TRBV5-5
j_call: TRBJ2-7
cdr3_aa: CASSPLSGRAYEQYF
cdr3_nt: TGTGCCAGCAGCCCACTTAGCGGGAGGGCCTACGAGCAGTACTTC

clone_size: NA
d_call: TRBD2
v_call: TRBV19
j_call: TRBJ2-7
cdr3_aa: CATSGVSYEQYF
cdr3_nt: TGTGCCACTAGCGGGGTCTCCTACGAGCAGTACTTC

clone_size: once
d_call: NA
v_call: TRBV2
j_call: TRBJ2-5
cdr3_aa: CASNDNGGRRETQYF
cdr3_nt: TGTGCCAGCAACGATAACGGGGGGCGGAGAGAGACCCAGTACTTC

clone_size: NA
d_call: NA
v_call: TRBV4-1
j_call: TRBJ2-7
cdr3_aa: CASSQESAYEQYF
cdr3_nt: TGCGCCAGCAGCCAAGAGTCCGCCTACGAGCAGTACTTC

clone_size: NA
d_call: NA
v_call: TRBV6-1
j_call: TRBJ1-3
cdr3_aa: CASSGSHPSYSGNTIYF
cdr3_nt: TGTGCCAGCAGTGGATCCCACCCTTCCTACTCTGGAAACACCATATATTTT

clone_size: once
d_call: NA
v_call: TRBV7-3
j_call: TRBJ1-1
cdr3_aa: CASSRGRLNTEAFF
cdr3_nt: TGTGCCAGCAGCCGGGGGAGGTTGAACACTGAAGCTTTCTTT

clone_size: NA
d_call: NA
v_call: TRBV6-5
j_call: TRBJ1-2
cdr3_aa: CASSYSGQTYGYTF
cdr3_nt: TGTGCCAGCAGTTACTCTGGACAGACCTATGGCTACACCTTC

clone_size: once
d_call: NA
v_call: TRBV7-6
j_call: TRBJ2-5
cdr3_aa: CASSLVEETQYF
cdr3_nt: TGTGCCAGCAGCTTAGTAGAGGAGACCCAGTACTTC

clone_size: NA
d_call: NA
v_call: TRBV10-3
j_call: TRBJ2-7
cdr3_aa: CAISVYPGGYEQYF
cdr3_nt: TGTGCCATCAGTGTATACCCGGGTGGCTACGAGCAGTACTTC